The next 28 T cell receptor beta chains were all read from a single sample in a study of CD8 T cells in Susac syndrome. It was with random hexamers that about 0.45 to 1 ug RNA was reverse transcribed. TCRdb redid the calling of the immunoSEQ multiplex PCR reads with MiXCR, one entry per CDR3 protein. The sample lists 250,000 to 300,000 distinct CDR3 sequences, roughly 85% seen once, with about 0.11% in the top ten. The sample comprised CD8+ T cells from PBMCs. These receptors came from a human donor with multiple sclerosis.

This clonotype was observed a few times. The rearrangement links TRBV7-9 to TRBJ2-3; 7 positions agree with TRBD1. CDR3 length: 16 amino acids. Looked up from germline, CDR1 is SEHNR and CDR2 is FQNEAQ (reference sequence). Trimming cost V 5 bases and J 1 base; bases outside gene matches: 9. The CDR3 nucleotides read TGTGCCAGCAGCCCTTCCGAGGGACAGCGCACAGATACGCAGTATTTT. Its protein is CASSPSEGQRTDTQYF.

This clonotype was found once. The chain has TRBV9 and TRBJ2-5, with D unclear. V dropped 0 bases and J dropped 1 base, with 10 bases sitting between them. The CDR3 loop spans 15 amino acids. CDR1 and CDR2 from the germline V gene are SGDLS and YYNGEE. CDR3 region: CASSVDGGFQETQYF. CDR3 bases: TGTGCCAGCAGCGTAGACGGCGGATTCCAAGAGACCCAGTACTTC.

The rearrangement uses TRBV28 and TRBJ1-1; D gene uncertain. Trimming left V 5 bases short and J 1 base short, with 11 bases between. CDR1 and CDR2 from the germline V gene are MDHEN and SYDVKM. The CDR3 contains 14 residues. The CDR3 sequence: CASSPLRRNTEAFF. CDR3 DNA: TGTGCCAGCAGTCCGCTGCGTAGGAACACTGAAGCTTTCTTT.

This clonotype has only a few counts. This rearrangement joins TRBV5-4 to TRBJ1-2, with TRBD1 as a possible D gene (5 bases). Per the germline V gene, CDR1 is SGHNT and CDR2 is YYREEE (reference sequence). Between the trimmed V and J ends, which lost 9 bases and 7 bases, there was a span of 22 bases. There are 14 residues in the CDR3. The CDR3: CATDSSRGVGGYTF. CDR3 DNA: TGTGCCACCGACTCGTCCCGGGGGGTGGGTGGCTACACCTTC.

The V and J genes are TRBV7-9 and TRBJ1-3, with D maybe TRBD1 (6 bases). The V and J ends lost 5 bases and 1 base respectively, with 15 bases between them. There are 16 residues in the CDR3. Per germline, CDR1 SEHNR and CDR2 FQNEAQ (reference sequence). Written as DNA, the CDR3 is TGTGCCAGCAGCCCCAGCATACAGGGATCTGGAAACACCATATATTTT. It encodes CASSPSIQGSGNTIYF.

V and J are TRBV27 and TRBJ2-1; no reliable D call. Germline CDR1 MNHEY, CDR2 SMNVEV (reference sequence). The CDR3 is made up of 15 amino acids. Trimming took 4 bases from V and 1 from J, leaving 11 bases between them. CDR3 bases: TGTGCCAGCAGTTCTCCGCGCTATTCCTACAATGAGCAGTTCTTC. This translates into CASSSPRYSYNEQFF.

Written as DNA, the CDR3 is TGTGCCAGCAGTCGCACAGGGATCTGGGGAACCGAGCAGTACTTC. Translated: CASSRTGIWGTEQYF. The V call is TRBV12-3 or TRBV12-4, the J call TRBJ2-7; a weak D match, TRBD1 (6 bases). V lost 5 bases and J lost 6, with 20 bases in between. The CDR3 covers 15 residues.

This chain joins TRBV30 and TRBJ2-5; the D gene is possibly TRBD2 (5 bases). Germline V gene sequence: CDR1 GTSNPN, CDR2 SVGIG (reference sequence). V lost 0 bases and J 3 bases, leaving 8 bases between the germline ends. CDR3 size: 13 residues. CDR3 nucleotide sequence: TGTGCCTGGAGTGTACAAGCGGAAGAGACCCAGTACTTC. This gives the protein CAWSVQAEETQYF.

The rearrangement joins TRBV7-3 to TRBJ2-2; D may be TRBD2 (5 bases). Germline lookup yields CDR1 SGHTA and CDR2 FQGTGA. Trimming took 3 bases from V and 1 from J, leaving 6 bases between them. CDR3 length equals 14 residues. The CDR3 sequence: CASSFRGNTGELFF. CDR3 bases: TGTGCCAGCAGCTTTCGGGGGAACACCGGGGAGCTGTTTTTT.

This chain links TRBV27 with TRBJ2-1; 9 bases are shared with TRBD1. CDR1 and CDR2 (germline): MNHEY, SMNVEV (reference sequence). With V trimmed by 2 bases and J by 7 bases, 6 bases remained unmatched. The CDR3 is made up of 15 amino acids. DNA for the CDR3: TGTGCCAGCAGTTTAGTGGGGACAGGGCGGAATGAGCAGTTCTTC. Encoded protein: CASSLVGTGRNEQFF.

The chain couples TRBV10-3 to TRBJ1-1, with D uncertain. Germline assignment: CDR1 ENHRY and CDR2 SYGVKD. The CDR3 sequence is 15 residues long. The ends were cut back, 3 bases at V and 3 bases at J, with 14 bases in the middle. This CDR3 is CAISDVPPGDTEAFF. For the CDR3, the DNA is TGTGCCATCAGTGACGTTCCACCCGGGGACACTGAAGCTTTCTTT.

This clonotype showed up just a few times. The V and J genes are TRBV5-6 and TRBJ1-5, with 9 bases lining up with TRBD1. The CDR3 extends over 16 amino acids. Per the germline V gene, CDR1 is SGHDT and CDR2 is YYEEEE. The V and J ends lost 4 bases and 4 bases, in that order; junction bases with no gene match: 9. DNA of the CDR3: TGTGCCAGCAGCCCCACTGCGGGACAGGGAAATCAGCCCCAGCATTTT. This encodes CASSPTAGQGNQPQHF.

The V gene is TRBV20-1, the J gene TRBJ2-7; TRBD2 is a possible D gene (6 bases). The CDR3 runs to 13 residues. V shed 6 bases and J shed 3 bases, with 15 bases lying between them. The V gene's germline CDR1 is DFQATT and CDR2 SNEGSKA (reference sequence). The CDR3 here is CSATGTGIYEQYF. The CDR3, as DNA: TGCAGTGCGACCGGGACTGGGATCTACGAGCAGTACTTC.

The chain combines TRBV2 with TRBJ2-2, with 9 bases aligning to TRBD1. The CDR3 has 15 residues. Germline values: CDR1 SNHLY, CDR2 FYNNEI. With V trimmed by 5 bases and J by 6 bases, 7 bases remained unmatched. The CDR3 here is CASSPRQGVPGELFF. In DNA form, the CDR3 reads TGTGCCAGCAGTCCCAGACAGGGGGTGCCCGGGGAGCTGTTTTTT.

The V and J genes are TRBV11-2 and TRBJ2-7, with TRBD1 as a possible D gene (6 bases). The ends were cut back, 6 bases at V and 5 bases at J, with 14 bases in the middle. The CDR3 has 13 residues. Germline V gives CDR1 SGHAT, CDR2 FQNNGV. CDR3 in amino acids: CASSNRVSNEQYF. CDR3 nucleotide sequence: TGTGCCAGCAGTAACAGGGTTAGCAACGAGCAGTACTTC.

The gene calls are TRBV10-3 and TRBJ2-1; 13 nucleotides match TRBD2. This CDR3 is 17 amino acids long. Germline CDR1 and CDR2: ENHRY and SYGVKD. Trimming took 6 bases from V and 5 from J; bases not matched to a gene: 10. The DNA for the CDR3 is TGTGCCATCAGCCTTAGGACTAGCGGGAGCACCCACAATGAGCAGTTCTTC. This encodes CAISLRTSGSTHNEQFF.

The chain joins TRBV18 to TRBJ2-1; 9 bases line up with TRBD2. Germline V gene lookup returns CDR1 KGHSH and CDR2 LQKENI. The V and J ends lost 2 bases and 6 bases, in that order; junction bases with no gene match: 8. The CDR3 has 16 residues. The CDR3 reads CASSPVGGTSFNEQFF. In DNA, the CDR3 is TGTGCCAGCTCACCAGTCGGGGGGACTAGCTTCAATGAGCAGTTCTTC.

This chain uses TRBV12-3 or TRBV12-4 with TRBJ2-7; perhaps TRBD2 as D (6 bases). Trimming shortened V by 5 bases and J by 0 bases, and 14 bases separated the two germline ends. The CDR3 has 15 amino acids. This CDR3 reads CASSSPGRPSYEQYF. The CDR3 DNA reads TGTGCCAGCAGTAGTCCAGGGAGGCCCTCCTACGAGCAGTACTTC.

The chain links TRBV20-1 to TRBJ1-2; D is uncertain. The length of the CDR3 is 13 residues. Germline CDR1 DFQATT, CDR2 SNEGSKA (reference sequence). The V end lost 0 bases, the J end lost 0 bases, and 5 bases lay between the germline ends. DNA for the CDR3: TGCAGTGCTAGAGATGGTCCTAACTATGGCTACACCTTC. It translates to CSARDGPNYGYTF.

The rearrangement links TRBV2 to TRBJ2-1; D is perhaps TRBD2 (5 bases). V lost 8 bases and J lost 5, with 10 bases in between. This CDR3 has 12 amino acids. The germline V gene has CDR1 SNHLY and CDR2 FYNNEI. CDR3 sequence reads: CASRGGHNEQFF. Here the CDR3 DNA reads TGTGCCAGCCGGGGTGGCCACAATGAGCAGTTCTTC.

The chain uses TRBV9 and TRBJ2-1; D is undetermined. Germline CDR1 and CDR2: SGDLS and YYNGEE. Trimming shortened V by 6 bases and J by 9 bases, and 10 bases separated the two germline ends. The CDR3 is made up of 11 amino acids. The CDR3 DNA reads TGTGCCAGCAAGAGTGGAAGTGAGCAGTTCTTC. Residues: CASKSGSEQFF.

This chain joins TRBV10-3 and TRBJ2-2, with D perhaps matching TRBD2 (6 bases). This CDR3 region has 16 residues. V was clipped by 4 bases and J by 4 bases, with 16 bases between them. The V gene's germline CDR1 is ENHRY and CDR2 SYGVKD. CDR3 residues: CAISGRGKASTGELFF. In DNA, the CDR3 is TGTGCCATCAGTGGTCGCGGGAAGGCCTCCACCGGGGAGCTGTTTTTT.

The rearrangement uses TRBV20-1 and TRBJ1-4; maybe TRBD1 (5 bases). CDR3 length: 17 residues. Trimming left V 2 bases short and J 3 bases short, with 19 bases between. Germline lookup yields CDR1 DFQATT and CDR2 SNEGSKA (reference sequence). The CDR3 nucleotides read TGCAGTGCTAGACATCGCAGGGCGGGGCGGGCTAATGAAAAACTGTTTTTT. Translating it yields CSARHRRAGRANEKLFF.

The chain joins TRBV5-5 to TRBJ2-7; TRBD1 aligns across 9 bases. In germline, CDR1 is SGHKS, CDR2 YYEKEE (reference sequence). There are 14 residues in the CDR3. With 2 bases clipped from V and 4 bases from J, the junction kept 4 bases outside the gene matches. The CDR3 loop reads CASSFRTGVYEQYF. DNA of the CDR3: TGTGCCAGCAGCTTCCGGACAGGGGTTTACGAGCAGTACTTC.

The chain joins TRBV2 to TRBJ2-7; 8 nucleotides agree with TRBD2. Germline loops: CDR1 SNHLY, CDR2 FYNNEI. V shed 8 bases, J shed 1 base, and the junction held 10 bases outside the gene matches. This CDR3 comprises 15 residues. CDR3 loop: CASLRRGVRSYEQYF. CDR3 bases: TGTGCCAGCCTCCGGCGGGGGGTGCGATCCTACGAGCAGTACTTC.

The V gene is TRBV5-1, the J gene TRBJ2-7, with TRBD2 matching 9 bases. Germline V gives CDR1 SGHRS, CDR2 YFSETQ. CDR3 length equals 18 residues. V shed 1 base, J shed 2 bases, and the junction held 13 bases outside the gene matches. The CDR3 sequence: CASSLYSGSQLGAYEQYF. CDR3 DNA: TGCGCCAGCAGCTTGTATAGCGGGAGTCAATTGGGGGCCTACGAGCAGTACTTC.

This rearrangement joins TRBV5-1 to TRBJ2-2; TRBD2 matches 10 bases. This CDR3 is 15 amino acids long. The V gene's germline CDR1 is SGHRS and CDR2 YFSETQ. V lost 3 bases and J lost 3; bases outside the gene matches: 2. CDR3 region: CASSWTSGYTGELFF. The CDR3 nucleotides read TGCGCCAGCAGCTGGACTAGCGGCTACACCGGGGAGCTGTTTTTT.

The chain is built from TRBV29-1 and TRBJ2-7; tentatively, D is TRBD1 (7 bases). V was trimmed by 7 bases and J by 6 bases, leaving 16 bases between them. The CDR3 has 12 residues. Germline lookup yields CDR1 SQVTM and CDR2 ANQGSEA. The CDR3 here is CSALGQRVEQYF. As DNA, the CDR3 is TGCAGCGCCCTGGGACAGCGGGTCGAGCAGTACTTC.